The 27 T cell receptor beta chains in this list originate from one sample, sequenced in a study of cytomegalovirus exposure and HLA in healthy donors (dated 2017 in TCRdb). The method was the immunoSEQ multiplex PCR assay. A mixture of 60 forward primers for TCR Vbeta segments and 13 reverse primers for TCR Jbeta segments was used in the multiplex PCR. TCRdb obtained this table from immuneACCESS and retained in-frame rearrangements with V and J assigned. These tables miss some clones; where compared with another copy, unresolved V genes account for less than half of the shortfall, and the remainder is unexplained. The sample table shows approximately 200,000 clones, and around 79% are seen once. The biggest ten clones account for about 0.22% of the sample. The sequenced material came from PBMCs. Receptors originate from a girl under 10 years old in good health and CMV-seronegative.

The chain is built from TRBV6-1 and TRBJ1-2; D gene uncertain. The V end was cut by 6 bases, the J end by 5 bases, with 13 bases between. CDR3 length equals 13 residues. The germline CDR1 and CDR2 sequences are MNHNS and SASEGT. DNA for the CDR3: TGTGCCAGCAGATCGGCAGCTAGTTATGGCTACACCTTC. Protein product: CASRSAASYGYTF.

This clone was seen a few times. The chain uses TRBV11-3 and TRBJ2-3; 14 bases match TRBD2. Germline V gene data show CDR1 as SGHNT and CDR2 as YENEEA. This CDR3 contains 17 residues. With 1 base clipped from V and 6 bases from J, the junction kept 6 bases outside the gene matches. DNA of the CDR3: TGTGCCAGCAGCTTAGGTGGCGGACTAGCGGGGGGTGATACGCAGTATTTT. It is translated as CASSLGGGLAGGDTQYF.

The CDR3, as DNA: TGTGCCAGCTCACCGACCCCCGGAACAGGGCAAGAGACCCAGTACTTC. Protein sequence: CASSPTPGTGQETQYF. This chain joins TRBV18 and TRBJ2-5; a weak D match, TRBD1 (6 bases). This CDR3 contains 16 residues. Deletions cut 3 bases from V and 2 bases from J, with 16 bases between. CDR1 and CDR2 from the germline V gene are KGHSH and LQKENI.

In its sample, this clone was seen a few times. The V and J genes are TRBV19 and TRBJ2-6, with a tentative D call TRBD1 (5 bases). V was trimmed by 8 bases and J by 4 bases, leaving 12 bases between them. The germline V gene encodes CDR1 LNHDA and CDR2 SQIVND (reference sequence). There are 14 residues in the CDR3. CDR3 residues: CASRYPGGANVLTF. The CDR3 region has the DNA TGTGCCAGTCGTTACCCAGGGGGGGCCAACGTCCTGACTTTC.

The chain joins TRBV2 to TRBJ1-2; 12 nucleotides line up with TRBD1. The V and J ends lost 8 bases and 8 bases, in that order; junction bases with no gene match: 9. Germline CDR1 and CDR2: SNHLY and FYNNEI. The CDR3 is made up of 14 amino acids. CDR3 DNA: TGTGCCAGCGGGCGGGACAGGGGGCGCGGAGGCTACACCTTC. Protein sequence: CASGRDRGRGGYTF.

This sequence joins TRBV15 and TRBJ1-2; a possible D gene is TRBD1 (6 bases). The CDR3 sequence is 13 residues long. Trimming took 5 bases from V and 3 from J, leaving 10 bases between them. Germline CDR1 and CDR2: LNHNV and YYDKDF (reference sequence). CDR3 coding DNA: TGTGCCACCAGCCCCCCAGGGGACTATGGCTACACCTTC. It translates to CATSPPGDYGYTF.

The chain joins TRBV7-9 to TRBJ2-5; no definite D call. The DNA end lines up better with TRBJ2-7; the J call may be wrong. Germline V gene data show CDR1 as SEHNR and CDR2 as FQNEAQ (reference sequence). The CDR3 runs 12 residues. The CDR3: CASSPSSYEQYF. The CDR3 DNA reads TGTGCCAGCAGCCCCTCCTCCTACGAGCAGTACTTC.

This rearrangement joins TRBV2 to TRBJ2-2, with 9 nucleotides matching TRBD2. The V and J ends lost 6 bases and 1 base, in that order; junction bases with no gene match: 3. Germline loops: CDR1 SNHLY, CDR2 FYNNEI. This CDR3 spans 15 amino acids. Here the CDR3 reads CASRILAGNTGELFF. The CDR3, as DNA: TGTGCCAGCAGGATACTAGCGGGGAACACCGGGGAGCTGTTTTTT. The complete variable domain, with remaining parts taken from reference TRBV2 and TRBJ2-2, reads EPEVTQTPSHQVTQMGQEVILRCVPISNHLYFYWYRQILGQKVEFLVSFYNNEISEKSEIFDDQFSVERPDGSNFTLKIRSTKLEDSAMYFCASRILAGNTGELFFGEGSRLTVL.

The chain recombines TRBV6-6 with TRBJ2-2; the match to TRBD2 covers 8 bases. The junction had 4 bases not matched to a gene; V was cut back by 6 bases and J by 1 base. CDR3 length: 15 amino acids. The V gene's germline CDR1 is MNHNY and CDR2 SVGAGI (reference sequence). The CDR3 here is CASRFSGENTGELFF. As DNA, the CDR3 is TGTGCCAGCAGATTTAGCGGGGAGAACACCGGGGAGCTGTTTTTT.

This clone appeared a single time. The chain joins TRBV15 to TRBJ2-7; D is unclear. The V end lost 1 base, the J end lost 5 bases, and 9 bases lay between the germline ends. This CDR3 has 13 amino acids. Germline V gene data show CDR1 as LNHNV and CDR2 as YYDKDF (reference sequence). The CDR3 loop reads CATSRGIRDEQYF. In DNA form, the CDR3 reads TGTGCCACCAGCAGAGGAATTCGGGACGAGCAGTACTTC. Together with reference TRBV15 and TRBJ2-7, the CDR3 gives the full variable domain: DAMVIQNPRYQVTQFGKPVTLSCSQTLNHNVMYWYQQKSSQAPKLLFHYYDKDFNNEADTPDNFQSRRPNTSFCFLDIRSPGLGDTAMYLCATSRGIRDEQYFGPGTRLTVT.

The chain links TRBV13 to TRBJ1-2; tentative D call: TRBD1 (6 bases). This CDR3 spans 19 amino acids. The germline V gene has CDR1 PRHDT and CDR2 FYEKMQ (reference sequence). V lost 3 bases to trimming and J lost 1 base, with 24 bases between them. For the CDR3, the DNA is TGTGCCAGCAGCTTCTGGGGGCAACTTATCCCACTAGATAACTATGGCTACACCTTC. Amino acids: CASSFWGQLIPLDNYGYTF.

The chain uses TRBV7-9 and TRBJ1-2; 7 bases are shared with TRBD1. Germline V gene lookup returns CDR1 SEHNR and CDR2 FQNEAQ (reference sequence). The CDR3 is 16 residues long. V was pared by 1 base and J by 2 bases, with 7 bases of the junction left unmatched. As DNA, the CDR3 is TGTGCCAGCAGCTTAGGTGGAGGGGGCAGCAACTATGGCTACACCTTC. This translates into CASSLGGGGSNYGYTF.

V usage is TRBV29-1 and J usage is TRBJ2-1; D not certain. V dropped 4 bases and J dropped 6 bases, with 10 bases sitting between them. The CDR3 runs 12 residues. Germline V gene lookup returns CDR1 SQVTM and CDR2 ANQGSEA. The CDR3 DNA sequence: TGCAGCGTTGCACGGTTACGCAATGAGCAGTTCTTC. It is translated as CSVARLRNEQFF.

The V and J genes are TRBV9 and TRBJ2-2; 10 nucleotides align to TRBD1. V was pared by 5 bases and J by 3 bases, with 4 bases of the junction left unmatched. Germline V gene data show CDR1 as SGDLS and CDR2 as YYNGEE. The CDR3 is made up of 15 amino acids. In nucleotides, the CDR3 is TGTGCCAGCAGAGCCGGGACAGGGGACACCGGGGAGCTGTTTTTT. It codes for CASRAGTGDTGELFF.

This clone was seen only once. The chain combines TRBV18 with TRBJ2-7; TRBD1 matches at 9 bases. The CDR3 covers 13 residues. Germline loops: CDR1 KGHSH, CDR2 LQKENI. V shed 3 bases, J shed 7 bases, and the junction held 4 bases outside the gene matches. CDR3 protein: CASSPGQGVEQYF. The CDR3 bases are TGTGCCAGCTCACCGGGACAGGGAGTTGAGCAGTACTTC. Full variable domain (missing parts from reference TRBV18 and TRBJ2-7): NAGVMQNPRHLVRRRGQEARLRCSPMKGHSHVYWYRQLPEEGLKFMVYLQKENIIDESGMPKERFSAEFPKEGPSILRIQQVVRGDSAAYFCASSPGQGVEQYFGPGTRLTVT.

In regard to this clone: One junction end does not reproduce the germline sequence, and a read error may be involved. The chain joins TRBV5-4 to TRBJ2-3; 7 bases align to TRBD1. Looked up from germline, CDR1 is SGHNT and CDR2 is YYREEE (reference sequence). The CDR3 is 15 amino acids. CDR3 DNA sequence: TGTGCCAGCACCTTGGGGACAGTTCTCACAGATACGCAGTATTTT. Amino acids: CASTLGTVLTDTQYF.

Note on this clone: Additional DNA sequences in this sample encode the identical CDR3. DNA of the CDR3: TGTGCCAGCAGCTTAGTCTACGAGCAGTTCTTC. This encodes CASSLVYEQFF. V usage is TRBV7-2 and J usage is TRBJ2-1; no clear D gene. This CDR3 is built from 11 residues. Germline loops: CDR1 SGHTA, CDR2 FQGNSA. V lost 1 base to trimming and J lost 10 bases, with 5 bases between them.

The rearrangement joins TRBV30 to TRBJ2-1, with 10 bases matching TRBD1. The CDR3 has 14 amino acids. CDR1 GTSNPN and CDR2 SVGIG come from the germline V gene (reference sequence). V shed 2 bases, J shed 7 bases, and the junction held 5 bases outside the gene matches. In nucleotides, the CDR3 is TGTGCCTGGAGTACGGGACAGGGGTTGAATGAGCAGTTCTTC. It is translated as CAWSTGQGLNEQFF.

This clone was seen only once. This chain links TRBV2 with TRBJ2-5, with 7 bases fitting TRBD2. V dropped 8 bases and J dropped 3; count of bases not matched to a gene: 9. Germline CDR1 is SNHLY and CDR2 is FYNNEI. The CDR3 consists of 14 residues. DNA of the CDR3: TGTGCCAGCGTCTATGGGGGGGAAAAAGAGACCCAGTACTTC. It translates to CASVYGGEKETQYF.

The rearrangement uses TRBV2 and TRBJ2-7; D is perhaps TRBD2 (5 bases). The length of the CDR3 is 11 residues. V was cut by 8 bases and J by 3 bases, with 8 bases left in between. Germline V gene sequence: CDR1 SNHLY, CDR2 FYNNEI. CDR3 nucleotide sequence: TGTGCCAGCGGGAGTTTCTACGAGCAGTACTTC. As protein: CASGSFYEQYF.

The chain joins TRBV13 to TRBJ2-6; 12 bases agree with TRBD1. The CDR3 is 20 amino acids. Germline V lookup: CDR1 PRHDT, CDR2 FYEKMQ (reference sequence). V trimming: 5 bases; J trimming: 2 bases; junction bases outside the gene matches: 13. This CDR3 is CASSPRFSGTGGPGANVLTF. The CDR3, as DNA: TGTGCCAGCAGCCCAAGGTTCTCCGGGACAGGGGGCCCTGGGGCCAACGTCCTGACTTTC. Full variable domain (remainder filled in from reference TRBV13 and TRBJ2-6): AAGVIQSPRHLIKEKRETATLKCYPIPRHDTVYWYQQGPGQDPQFLISFYEKMQSDKGSIPDRFSAQQFSDYHSELNMSSLELGDSALYFCASSPRFSGTGGPGANVLTFGAGSRLTVL.

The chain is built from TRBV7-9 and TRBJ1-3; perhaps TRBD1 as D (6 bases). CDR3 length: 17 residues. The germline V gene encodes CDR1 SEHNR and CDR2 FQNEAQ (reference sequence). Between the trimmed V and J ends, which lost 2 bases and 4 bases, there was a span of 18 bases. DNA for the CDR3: TGTGCCAGCAGCTTATCGGCGGGGGGCGCTGAAGGAAACACCATATATTTT. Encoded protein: CASSLSAGGAEGNTIYF.

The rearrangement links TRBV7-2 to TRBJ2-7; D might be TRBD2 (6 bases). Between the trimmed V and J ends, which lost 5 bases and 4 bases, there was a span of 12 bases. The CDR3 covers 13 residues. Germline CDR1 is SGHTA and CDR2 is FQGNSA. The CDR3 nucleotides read TGTGCCAGCAGCCTCCTCGGAGGGTACGAGCAGTACTTC. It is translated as CASSLLGGYEQYF.

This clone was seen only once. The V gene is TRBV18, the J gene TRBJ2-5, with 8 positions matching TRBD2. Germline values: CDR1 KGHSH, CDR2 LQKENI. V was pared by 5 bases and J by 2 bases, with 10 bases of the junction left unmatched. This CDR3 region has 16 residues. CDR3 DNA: TGTGCCAGCTCAAGGAGAAGCGGGGGACCACAAGAGACCCAGTACTTC. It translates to CASSRRSGGPQETQYF.

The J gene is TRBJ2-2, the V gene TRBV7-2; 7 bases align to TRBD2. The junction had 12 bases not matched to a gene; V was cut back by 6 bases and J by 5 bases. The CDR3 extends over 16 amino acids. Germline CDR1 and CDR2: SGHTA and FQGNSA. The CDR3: CASRTASGAGTGELFF. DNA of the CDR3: TGTGCCAGCAGGACGGCGAGCGGAGCGGGAACCGGGGAGCTGTTTTTT.

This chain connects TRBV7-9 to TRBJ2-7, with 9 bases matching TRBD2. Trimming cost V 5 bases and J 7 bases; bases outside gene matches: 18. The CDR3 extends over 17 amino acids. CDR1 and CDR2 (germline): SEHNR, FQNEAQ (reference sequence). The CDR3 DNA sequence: TGTGCCAGCAGCCCCCAGGAGTCTCAGCGGGAGGTATTAGAGCAGTACTTC. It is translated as CASSPQESQREVLEQYF.

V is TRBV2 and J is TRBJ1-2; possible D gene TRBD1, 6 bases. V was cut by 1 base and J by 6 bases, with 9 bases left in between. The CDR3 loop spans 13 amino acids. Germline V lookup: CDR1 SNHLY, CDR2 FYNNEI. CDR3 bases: TGTGCCAGCAGTGAAGACAGGGTGGATGGCTACACCTTC. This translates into CASSEDRVDGYTF.